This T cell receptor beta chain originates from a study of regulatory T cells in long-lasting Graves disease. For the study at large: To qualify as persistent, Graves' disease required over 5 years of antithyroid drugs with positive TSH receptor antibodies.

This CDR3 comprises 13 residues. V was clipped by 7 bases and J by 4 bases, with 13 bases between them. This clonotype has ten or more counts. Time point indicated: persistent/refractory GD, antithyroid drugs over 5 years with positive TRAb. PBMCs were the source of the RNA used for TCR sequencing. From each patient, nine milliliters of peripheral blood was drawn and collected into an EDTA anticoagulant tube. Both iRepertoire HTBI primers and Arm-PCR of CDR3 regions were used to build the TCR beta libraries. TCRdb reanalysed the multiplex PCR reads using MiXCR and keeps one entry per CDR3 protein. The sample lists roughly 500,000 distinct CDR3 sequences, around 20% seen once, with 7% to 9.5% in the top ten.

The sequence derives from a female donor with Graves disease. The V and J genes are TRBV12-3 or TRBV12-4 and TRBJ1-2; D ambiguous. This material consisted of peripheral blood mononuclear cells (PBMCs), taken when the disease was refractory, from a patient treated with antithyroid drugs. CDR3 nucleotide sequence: TGTGCCAGCAAATTCGCCGGGTCCTATGGCTACACCTTC. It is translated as CASKFAGSYGYTF.